The entry below gives a single T cell receptor (beta chain) sequence along with its context. This clone's antigen is unknown. Base-call qualities are not available, and no considerably larger clone is one nucleotide away. This sample was taken from a study of vaccination effects on CD4 cells after COVID-19 (dated by TCRdb to about 2022). Regarding the complete study: Each participant got two doses of an mRNA SARS-CoV-2 vaccine, either BNT162b2 or mRNA-1273. Cultures from other donors in the study were sequenced with the Oncomine TCR Beta short-read assay on an Illumina iSeq 100. In both COVID-19 convalescent patients and infection-naive vaccine recipients, the study compared SARS-CoV-2 spike-specific CD4+ TCR repertoires from before mRNA vaccination with those from after it. A total of nine to ten COVID-19 convalescent patients and 4 SARS-CoV-2-naive healthy vaccine recipients were included in the full study.

V loses 1 base at its end and J loses 6 bases; junction bases beyond the gene matches: 8. Measured from the cysteine to the phenylalanine, the CDR3 is 16 residues long. CDR3 DNA is the only sequence kept; it has 48 bases, read in frame from the first base. The germline V gene sets CDR1 to SGHNT and CDR2 to YENEEA. Libraries were prepared through the immunoSEQ multiplex PCR assay. DNA from the cultured and isolated CD4+ T cells underwent TCR beta CDR3 sequencing. In the authors' own workflow: Non-productive TCR sequences were removed and reads were trimmed to the CDR3 region, keeping CDR3s of at least 7 amino acids. The MANAFEST web app was used to identify antigen-specific clonotypes by comparing expansion in peptide wells with expansion in reference cultures. To be called positive, a clone needed expansion at FDR<0.05 compared with the reference and with all other wells, an odds ratio greater than 5, and a frequency greater than 0.1% in two replicate wells. Clonotypes significantly expanded in SARS-CoV-2 spike wells and in at least one common cold coronavirus spike condition were defined as cross-reactive. Using the stringdist R package, CDR3 similarity was measured by Levenshtein distance, and unrooted trees were constructed with ape in R 3.6.1. The table was pulled from immuneACCESS by TCRdb, which kept in-frame rearrangements only. Such tables lose some clones; where checked, under half of the loss comes from unresolved V genes, and the rest has no known cause. The V and J calls and clone size are taken from that table; D and trimming were inferred from the DNA. This sample holds just over 20,000 clones; about 73% were observed only once. About 15% of the sample comes from the top ten.

In the ViraFEST assay, PBMC were stimulated with viral peptide pools, and antigen-specific CD4+ T cell clonotypes were then identified by expansion using TCR sequencing. After roughly 11 days of culture, CD4+ T cells were isolated with the EasySep CD4+ T cell isolation kit. The absence of prior SARS-CoV-2 infection in healthy vaccine recipients was confirmed by negative nucleocapsid antibodies before and after vaccination. A few million PBMC per well were cultured with approximately 10 ug/ml peptides in IMDM containing 5% human AB serum, approximately 9.1 IU/ml IL-2 and gentamicin. Half of the culture medium was replaced with fresh IL-2-containing medium on days 3 and 7. Unless otherwise noted, each peptide stimulation condition was cultured in triplicate wells. Using Ficoll-Paque Plus gradient centrifugation, PBMC were separated from whole blood and then either used fresh or cryopreserved at -140C. The overlapping peptide pools covered the spike proteins of SARS-CoV-2 and of the common cold coronaviruses HCoV-NL63, HCoV-OC43 and HCoV-229E. The QIAamp micro DNA kit was used to extract genomic DNA from the cultured CD4+ T cells.

General study outcomes and caveats: Both infection-induced and vaccine-induced clones contracted markedly at late post-vaccination timepoints, which is consistent with waning T cell responses. The study was limited by a small number of convalescent patients, and early post-infection timepoints were lacking. In healthy vaccine recipients, vaccine-induced clones were almost all SARS-CoV-2 mono-reactive, with only 1 of 255 being cross-reactive with common cold coronaviruses.

This sample comprised CD4+ T cells from PBMCs cultured with HCoV-229E spike peptides, obtained before COVID-19 vaccination. Read against the paper, the sample's cell subset or site label means: HCoV-229E spike overlapping peptide pool stimulation. This receptor chain uses TRBV11-3 and TRBJ2-3, with TRBD2 identical over 9 junction bases. The clonotype originates from a human donor who received a COVID-19 vaccine. The DNA reads as follows: TGTGCCAGCAGCTTAGGGGGCGGGGGGGCGCGGGATACGCAGTATTTT. Its coded protein is CASSLGGGGARDTQYF.